These 31 T cell receptor beta chains were all obtained from the same sample, sequenced in a study of blood T cells in healthy people across ages. Using a J-beta primer mix together with a sample-barcoded 5' primer, a second PCR was run for about 7 to 12 cycles. MiXCR, run by TCRdb on the 5' RACE reads, gives a single entry per CDR3 protein. This table has about 970,000 distinct CDR3 sequences, roughly 51% appearing once. Sequences were obtained from blood. Every receptor here comes from a woman aged 60-75 years in good health.

The J gene is TRBJ1-2, the V gene TRBV4-3; D ambiguous. The V end lost 1 base, the J end lost 7 bases, and 19 bases lay between the germline ends. The CDR3 length is 16 residues. CDR1 LGHNA and CDR2 YSLEER come from the germline V gene. The CDR3 region has the DNA TGCGCCAGCAGCCAAGGCCTACAGAGTGCCGTCTCTGGCTACACCTTC. This codes for CASSQGLQSAVSGYTF.

The rearrangement joins TRBV18 to TRBJ2-5, with TRBD2 as a possible D gene (5 bases). Deletions cut 0 bases from V and 9 bases from J, with 14 bases between. The germline CDR1 and CDR2 sequences are KGHSH and LQKENI. The CDR3 is 14 amino acids. CDR3 loop: CASSPPVDSGAQYF. CDR3 in DNA: TGTGCCAGCTCACCACCGGTGGACTCCGGGGCCCAGTACTTC.

J is TRBJ2-1 and V is TRBV12-3 or TRBV12-4; weak D call: TRBD2 (5 bases). Trimming took off 2 bases at V and 0 bases at J, with 11 bases between the two ends. This CDR3 has 16 residues. The chain's CDR3 is CASSLSSPSSYNEQFF. The CDR3, as DNA: TGTGCCAGCAGTTTATCTAGCCCCAGCTCCTACAATGAGCAGTTCTTC.

The rearrangement links TRBV5-1 to TRBJ2-3, with D perhaps matching TRBD1 or TRBD2 (5 bases each). V was pared by 3 bases and J by 5 bases, with 16 bases between. This CDR3 has 15 amino acids. Per germline, CDR1 SGHRS and CDR2 YFSETQ. CDR3 protein: CASSSGTFTGDTQYF. The CDR3 nucleotides read TGCGCCAGCAGCTCAGGGACCTTTACGGGAGATACGCAGTATTTT.

This clonotype was seen only a few times. V is TRBV29-1 and J is TRBJ2-7, with D possibly called TRBD1 or TRBD2 (5 bases each). The V gene's germline CDR1 is SQVTM and CDR2 ANQGSEA. The CDR3 has 16 residues. V was shortened by 4 bases and J by 3 bases, with 22 bases between the two germline ends. CDR3 in DNA: TGCAGCGTTGTGTACGGAAGTGGGGGTGCCAACTACGAGCAGTACTTC. Translation: CSVVYGSGGANYEQYF.

Remarks on this clonotype: Its ends do not fully match the called genes, so a read error is possible. The chain recombines TRBV28 with TRBJ2-7, with no clear D. There are 14 residues in the CDR3. Looked up from germline, CDR1 is MDHEN and CDR2 is SYDVKM. This CDR3 is CASSNQWSPYGQYF. DNA of the CDR3: TGTGCCAGCAGTAACCAGTGGTCACCCTACGGGCAGTACTTC.

This clonotype was seen only a few times. The chain employs TRBV12-3 or TRBV12-4 and TRBJ2-5, with D unclear. The J call may be incorrect, as the DNA end agrees better with TRBJ2-7. The CDR3 is 14 residues long. CDR3 loop: CASSLTRWANEQYF. CDR3 in DNA: TGTGCCAGCAGTTTAACCAGGTGGGCCAACGAGCAGTACTTC.

This clonotype appeared once. The V and J genes are TRBV7-9 and TRBJ2-5; D is undetermined. V was cut by 0 bases and J by 7 bases, with 15 bases left in between. CDR1 is SEHNR, CDR2 FQNEAQ, per germline (reference sequence). The CDR3 loop spans 15 amino acids. CDR3 in amino acids: CASSLAGSDFGTQYF. In DNA form, the CDR3 reads TGTGCCAGCAGCTTAGCGGGGTCAGACTTCGGGACCCAGTACTTC.

This clonotype was found a few times. The chain uses TRBV6-2 or TRBV6-3 and TRBJ1-4, with 8 positions matching TRBD1. Germline V lookup: CDR1 MNHEY, CDR2 SVGEGT. This CDR3 has 16 amino acids. Trimming at V came to 7 bases and at J to 5 bases, leaving 12 bases not matched to a gene. For the CDR3, the DNA is TGTGCCAGCACCAGGGACAGGACCGCGGAAAATGAAAAACTGTTTTTT. It translates to CASTRDRTAENEKLFF.

The rearrangement links TRBV6-5 to TRBJ1-2; 10 bases are a match to TRBD1. The CDR3 is 15 amino acids. V lost 6 bases, J lost 8 bases, and 12 bases stayed unmatched. Germline values: CDR1 MNHEY, CDR2 SVGAGI. The CDR3 nucleotides are TGTGCCAGCAGGCCCCGACAGGGGGCAGGCTACGGCTACACCTTC. This translates into CASRPRQGAGYGYTF.

This clonotype appeared many times. The chain uses TRBV12-3 or TRBV12-4 and TRBJ2-7, with 8 bases fitting TRBD1. V shed 7 bases, J shed 1 base, and the junction held 6 bases outside the gene matches. The CDR3 extends over 14 amino acids. CDR3 loop: CASKGTGLSYEQYF. The CDR3 DNA is TGTGCCAGCAAAGGGACAGGTCTTTCCTACGAGCAGTACTTC.

V usage is TRBV20-1 and J usage is TRBJ2-7, with 7 bases identical to TRBD2. The CDR3 runs to 12 residues. Germline CDR1 DFQATT, CDR2 SNEGSKA (reference sequence). V lost 6 bases, J lost 6 bases, and 8 bases stayed unmatched. CDR3 nucleotide sequence: TGCAGTGCAGCACCTAGCGGAGGCGAGCAGTACTTC. Its translation is CSAAPSGGEQYF.

The genes are TRBV4-1 and TRBJ2-5, with TRBD2 as a possible D gene (6 bases). The germline CDR1 and CDR2 sequences are MGHRA and YSYEKL. V lost 1 base to trimming and J lost 11 bases, with 32 bases between them. There are 19 residues in the CDR3. The CDR3 DNA sequence: TGCGCCAGCAGCCAAGTTGTTCCGAGCGGGTTCTCTTCCGACAATGAGCAGTACTTC. It is translated as CASSQVVPSGFSSDNEQYF.

CDR3 amino acids: CSARDRGQGIKTQYF. The CDR3 DNA follows: TGCAGTGCTAGAGATCGTGGACAGGGGATCAAGACCCAGTACTTC. The rearrangement joins TRBV20-1 to TRBJ2-5, with 9 bases matching TRBD1. Germline V gene lookup returns CDR1 DFQATT and CDR2 SNEGSKA (reference sequence). CDR3 length equals 15 residues. Trimming at V came to 0 bases and at J to 6 bases, leaving 8 bases not matched to a gene.

This rearrangement joins TRBV4-1 to TRBJ2-7; 10 nucleotides line up with TRBD2. V lost 0 bases and J lost 2; bases outside the gene matches: 7. The length of the CDR3 is 17 residues. The germline gives CDR1 MGHRA, CDR2 YSYEKL. DNA for the CDR3: TGCGCCAGCAGCCAAGAGCTTTGGACTAGCGGAGCCTACGAGCAGTACTTC. Amino acid sequence: CASSQELWTSGAYEQYF.

The chain links TRBV10-3 to TRBJ2-1, with TRBD2 as a possible D gene (5 bases). This CDR3 is 16 amino acids long. Germline V gene sequence: CDR1 ENHRY, CDR2 SYGVKD. V lost 4 bases to trimming and J lost 0 bases, with 13 bases between them. CDR3 DNA sequence: TGTGCCATCAGTGTTCTCCGGGATAGCTCCTACAATGAGCAGTTCTTC. Translation gives CAISVLRDSSYNEQFF.

This clonotype was counted between two and nine times. The rearrangement links TRBV15 to TRBJ2-5; 8 bases agree with TRBD2. The DNA end is more similar to TRBJ2-7, so the J call may be wrong. Germline V CDR1 and CDR2: LNHNV, YYDKDF (reference sequence). This CDR3 is 14 amino acids long. The DNA of the CDR3 is TGTGCCACCAGCCTAGCGGGTGCTGCCTACGAGCAGTACTTC. As protein: CATSLAGAAYEQYF.

The chain combines TRBV28 with TRBJ2-3, with D perhaps assigned TRBD1 or TRBD2 (5 bases each). The length of the CDR3 is 14 residues. Germline V lookup: CDR1 MDHEN, CDR2 SYDVKM. V gave up 5 bases and J gave up 4 bases, with 13 bases separating them. The CDR3 nucleotides are TGTGCCAGCAGTCGGGACCCCGTGGCAGATACGCAGTATTTT. Residues: CASSRDPVADTQYF.

This sequence joins TRBV27 and TRBJ2-1; 11 nucleotides match TRBD2. The V segment lost 5 bases and the J segment 4 bases; nucleotides outside the gene matches: 7. Germline V gene data show CDR1 as MNHEY and CDR2 as SMNVEV (reference sequence). This CDR3 is 16 amino acids long. The CDR3 coding sequence is TGTGCCAGCAGTGCCTCGACTAGCGGGACTTACAATGAGCAGTTCTTC. Amino acids: CASSASTSGTYNEQFF.

This clonotype was counted once. This chain links TRBV7-2 with TRBJ2-1; D is uncertain. This CDR3 comprises 15 residues. V dropped 1 base and J dropped 8 bases, with 15 bases sitting between them. Germline-derived CDR1 and CDR2 are SGHTA and FQGNSA. The CDR3 sequence: CASSLGTYVGDEQFF. CDR3 DNA: TGTGCCAGCAGCTTAGGTACGTATGTCGGCGATGAGCAGTTCTTC. The complete variable domain, with remaining parts taken from reference TRBV7-2 and TRBJ2-1, reads GAGVSQSPSNKVTEKGKDVELRCDPISGHTALYWYRQSLGQGLEFLIYFQGNSAPDKSGLPSDRFSAERTGGSVSTLTIQRTQQEDSAVYLCASSLGTYVGDEQFFGPGTRLTVL.

This rearrangement joins TRBV4-3 to TRBJ2-1, with no clear D. Germline V gives CDR1 LGHNA, CDR2 YSLEER. Trimming took off 0 bases at V and 9 bases at J, with 12 bases between the two ends. The CDR3 extends over 14 amino acids. The CDR3 reads CASSQERWGSEQFF. The CDR3 coding sequence is TGCGCCAGCAGCCAAGAGAGGTGGGGAAGTGAGCAGTTCTTC.

The J gene is TRBJ2-3, the V gene TRBV29-1, with D hard to call. Germline-derived CDR1 and CDR2 are SQVTM and ANQGSEA. The CDR3 spans 12 residues. V was pared by 7 bases and J by 6 bases, with 14 bases between. CDR3 nucleotide sequence: TGCAGCGCTGTTGGTTCGTCGGATACGCAGTATTTT. Translation gives CSAVGSSDTQYF.

The gene calls are TRBV6-2 or TRBV6-3 and TRBJ2-5; 8 positions agree with TRBD2. V dropped 6 bases and J dropped 11; count of bases not matched to a gene: 11. CDR3 length equals 13 residues. Germline CDR1 is MNHEY and CDR2 is SVGEGT. In DNA form, the CDR3 reads TGTGCCAGCAGCGGGACTAGACGGGGTGAGCAGTACTTC. It is translated as CASSGTRRGEQYF.

Remarks on this clonotype: The germline gene is not matched at one end of the junction; a read error may be the cause. This sequence joins TRBV7-8 and TRBJ1-5, with 8 bases identical to TRBD1. CDR3 length: 14 residues. Germline CDR1 SGHVS, CDR2 FQNEAQ. CDR3 DNA sequence: TGTGTCAGCAGTGCAGGGGGCGCGGGGCAGCCCCAGCATTTT. Protein: CVSSAGGAGQPQHF.

The V gene is TRBV12-3 or TRBV12-4, the J gene TRBJ2-7; the D is unclear. The ends were cut back, 5 bases at V and 0 bases at J, with 8 bases in the middle. The CDR3 is 13 amino acids. CDR3 protein: CASSVWSSYEQYF. CDR3 coding DNA: TGTGCCAGCAGTGTATGGAGCTCCTACGAGCAGTACTTC.

The V call is TRBV7-2, the J call TRBJ2-3; D may be TRBD2 (6 bases). CDR3 length: 16 amino acids. V lost 3 bases, J lost 5 bases, and 18 bases lay in between. The germline V gene encodes CDR1 SGHTA and CDR2 FQGNSA. The CDR3 DNA follows: TGTGCCAGCAGCTTGAGCGCCACTAGCAGAGAAGATACGCAGTATTTT. This gives the protein CASSLSATSREDTQYF.

The rearrangement joins TRBV2 to TRBJ1-6; TRBD1 matches 9 bases. The CDR3 contains 15 residues. Germline CDR1 and CDR2: SNHLY and FYNNEI. The J segment lost 10 bases and the V segment lost 6 bases, leaving 10 bases of the junction unmatched. In DNA, the CDR3 is TGTGCCAGCAGACTGGGGACAGGGAGGAAGTCACCCCTCCACTTT. Translating gives CASRLGTGRKSPLHF.

The rearrangement joins TRBV5-1 to TRBJ1-1, with a tentative D call TRBD1 (6 bases). Trimming left V 4 bases short and J 4 bases short, with 17 bases between. The CDR3 is 15 residues long. CDR1 and CDR2 (germline): SGHRS, YFSETQ. The CDR3 DNA reads TGCGCCAGCAGCGCCATAGGGGGGGAGGGCACTGAAGCTTTCTTT. Translated: CASSAIGGEGTEAFF. The variable domain in full, completed from reference TRBV5-1 and TRBJ1-1, reads KAGVTQTPRYLIKTRGQQVTLSCSPISGHRSVSWYQQTPGQGLQFLFEYFSETQRNKGNFPGRFSGRQFSNSRSEMNVSTLELGDSALYLCASSAIGGEGTEAFFGQGTRLTVV.

This chain links TRBV7-3 with TRBJ1-3, with 10 bases lining up with TRBD1. The CDR3 consists of 14 residues. The germline gives CDR1 SGHTA, CDR2 FQGTGA. V shed 5 bases and J 2 bases; nucleotides not matched to a gene: 0. For the CDR3, the DNA is TGTGCCAGCAGCGGGACAGGGGCTGGAAACACCATATATTTT. This gives the protein CASSGTGAGNTIYF. Supplemented by reference TRBV7-3 and TRBJ1-3, the full variable domain reads GAGVSQTPSNKVTEKGKYVELRCDPISGHTALYWYRQSLGQGPEFLIYFQGTGAADDSGLPNDRFFAVRPEGSVSTLKIQRTERGDSAVYLCASSGTGAGNTIYFGEGSWLTVV.

The chain links TRBV4-3 to TRBJ2-5, with 9 nucleotides matching TRBD1. The V segment lost 1 base and the J segment 1 base; nucleotides outside the gene matches: 10. This CDR3 has 18 residues. Germline V gene data show CDR1 as LGHNA and CDR2 as YSLEER. The CDR3 spells CASSQVRQGVGTQETQYF. The CDR3 nucleotides read TGCGCCAGCAGCCAAGTGAGACAGGGGGTGGGGACCCAAGAGACCCAGTACTTC.

This chain links TRBV15 with TRBJ2-1, with 8 positions matching TRBD2. Germline CDR1 is LNHNV and CDR2 is YYDKDF (reference sequence). The CDR3 length is 14 residues. J lost 6 bases, V lost 10 bases, and 11 bases had no gene match. This chain's CDR3 is CASRGREGGNEQFF. The DNA of the CDR3 is TGTGCCAGTCGGGGCCGGGAGGGTGGCAATGAGCAGTTCTTC.